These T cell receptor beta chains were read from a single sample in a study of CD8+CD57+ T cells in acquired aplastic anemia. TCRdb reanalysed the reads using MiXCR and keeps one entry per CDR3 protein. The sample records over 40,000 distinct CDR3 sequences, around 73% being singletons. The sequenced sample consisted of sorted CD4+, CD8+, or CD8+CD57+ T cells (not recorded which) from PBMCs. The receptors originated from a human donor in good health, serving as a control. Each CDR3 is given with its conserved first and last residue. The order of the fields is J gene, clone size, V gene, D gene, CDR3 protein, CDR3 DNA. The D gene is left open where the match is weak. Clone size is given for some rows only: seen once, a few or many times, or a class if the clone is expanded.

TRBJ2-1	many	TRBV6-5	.	CASSSHRWSYNEQFF	TGTGCCAGCAGTTCCCACAGGTGGTCCTACAATGAGCAGTTCTTC
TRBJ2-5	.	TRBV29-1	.	CSVEWGKETQYF	TGCAGCGTTGAATGGGGGAAAGAGACCCAGTACTTC
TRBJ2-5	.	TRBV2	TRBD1	CASRDGQGGTQYF	TGTGCCAGCAGAGATGGACAGGGCGGGACCCAGTACTTC
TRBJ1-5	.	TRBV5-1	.	CASRQSSNQPQHF	TGCGCCAGCAGGCAGAGTAGCAATCAGCCCCAGCATTTT
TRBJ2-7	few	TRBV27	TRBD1	CASSAATGDSGQYF	TGTGCCAGCAGTGCCGCGACAGGGGACAGCGGGCAGTACTTC
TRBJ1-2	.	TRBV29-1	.	CSVVGPSANYGYTF	TGCAGCGTTGTAGGGCCCTCAGCTAACTATGGCTACACCTTC
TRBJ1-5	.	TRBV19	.	CASSQVTGGNQPQHF	TGTGCCAGCAGCCAAGTAACCGGGGGAAATCAGCCCCAGCATTTT
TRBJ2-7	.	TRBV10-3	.	CASIRGRDDRVLPYEQYF	TGTGCCAGCATCCGAGGTCGGGACGACAGAGTCCTGCCCTACGAGCAGTACTTC
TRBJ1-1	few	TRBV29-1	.	CSVYNPHEQRDTEAFF	TGCAGCGTTTACAACCCCCACGAACAGAGGGATACTGAAGCTTTCTTT
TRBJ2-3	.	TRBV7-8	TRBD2	CASSFGGGAGTDTQYF	TGTGCCAGCAGCTTCGGCGGGGGGGCCGGCACAGATACGCAGTATTTT
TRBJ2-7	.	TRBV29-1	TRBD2	CSVGGGRGGSYEQYF	TGCAGCGTTGGCGGGGGGCGAGGGGGCTCCTACGAGCAGTACTTC
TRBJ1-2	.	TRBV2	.	CASLSPRVSGYTF	TGTGCCAGCTTATCCCCGAGGGTTTCGGGCTACACCTTC
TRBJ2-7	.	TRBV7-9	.	CASSLTSLTYEQYF	TGTGCCAGCAGCCTGACCTCGCTGACCTACGAGCAGTACTTC
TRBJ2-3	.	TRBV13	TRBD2	CASSVRSGGLGNTQYF	TGTGCCAGCAGCGTAAGAAGCGGGGGGTTAGGGAATACGCAGTATTTT
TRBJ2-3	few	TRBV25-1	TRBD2	CASSSYLQTLAENPTRTDTQYF	TGTGCCAGCAGCTCCTACCTACAAACACTAGCGGAAAATCCTACCCGCACAGATACGCAGTATTTT
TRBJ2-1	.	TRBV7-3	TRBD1	CARDRIIYNEQFF	TGTGCCAGGGACAGGATTATCTACAATGAGCAGTTCTTC
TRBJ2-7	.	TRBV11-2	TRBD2	CASSLTSGGSYEQYF	TGTGCCAGCAGCTTAACTAGCGGGGGTTCCTACGAGCAGTACTTC
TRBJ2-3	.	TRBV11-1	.	CASSLGRGSTDTQYF	TGTGCCAGCAGCTTAGGAAGGGGGAGCACAGATACGCAGTATTTT
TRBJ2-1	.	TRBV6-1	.	CASSEDRLSSYNERFF	TGTGCCAGCAGCGAAGACAGGTTAAGCTCCTACAATGAGCGGTTCTTC
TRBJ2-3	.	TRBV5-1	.	CASREGGYTDTQYF	TGCGCCAGCAGGGAGGGGGGTTACACAGATACGCAGTATTTT
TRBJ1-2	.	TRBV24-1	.	CATSDSRQAEDGYTF	TGTGCCACCAGTGATTCGCGACAGGCGGAGGATGGCTACACCTTC
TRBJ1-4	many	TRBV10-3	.	CAISESSGEQINEKLFF	TGTGCCATCAGTGAGTCTTCAGGAGAACAAATTAATGAAAAACTGTTTTTT
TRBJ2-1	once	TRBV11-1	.	CASSFRRRGGSDEQFF	TGTGCCAGCAGCTTTCGAAGAAGAGGGGGGAGCGATGAGCAGTTCTTC
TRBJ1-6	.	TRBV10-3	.	CAISESNKGSPLHF	TGTGCCATCAGTGAGTCGAATAAAGGTTCACCCCTCCACTTT
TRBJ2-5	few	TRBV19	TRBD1	CASNNGTEWETQYF	TGTGCCAGTAATAATGGGACAGAATGGGAGACCCAGTACTTC
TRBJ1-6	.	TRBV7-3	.	CASSLGAGVISPLHF	TGTGCCAGCAGCTTAGGGGCAGGGGTCATCTCACCCCTCCACTTT
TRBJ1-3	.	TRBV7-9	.	CASSFRGGDTIYF	TGTGCCAGCAGCTTCAGGGGCGGAGACACCATATATTTT
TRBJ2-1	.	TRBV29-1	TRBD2	CSASTAGVTNEQFF	TGCAGCGCATCGACAGCGGGAGTCACCAATGAGCAGTTCTTC
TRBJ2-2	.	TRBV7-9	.	CASSPPLNTGELFF	TGTGCCAGCAGCCCCCCGCTGAATACCGGGGAGCTGTTTTTT
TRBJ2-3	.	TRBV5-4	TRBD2	CASSYGLAGGGGDTQYF	TGTGCCAGCAGCTACGGACTAGCGGGAGGCGGGGGGGATACGCAGTATTTT
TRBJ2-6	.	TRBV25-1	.	CASSATRQVGANVLTF	TGTGCCAGCAGTGCGACCCGACAGGTTGGGGCCAACGTCCTGACTTTC
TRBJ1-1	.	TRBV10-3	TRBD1	CAINEGANTEAFF	TGTGCCATCAATGAGGGGGCAAACACTGAAGCTTTCTTT
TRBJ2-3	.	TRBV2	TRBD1	CASGWDRGQPDTQYF	TGTGCCAGCGGTTGGGACAGGGGGCAACCAGATACGCAGTATTTT
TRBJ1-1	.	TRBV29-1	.	CSVEEPRNTEAFF	TGCAGCGTTGAAGAGCCGCGGAACACTGAAGCTTTCTTT